Presented here are 13 T cell receptor beta chains from one specimen sequenced in a study of cytotoxic CD8 clonotypes in ibrutinib-treated CLL (dated by TCRdb to the early 2020s). The library was prepared using the immunoSEQ multiplex PCR assay. The source is immuneACCESS, and TCRdb retained only in-frame sequences with V and J called. Part of the clones is not carried over; for the studies checked, unresolved V genes explain less than half of this, and the remainder is unexplained. This sample lists about 35,000 clones; 65% to 75% were detected once. Around 17% of the sample is in the top ten clones. The meaning of the sample's time point label: progressive disease on ibrutinib. The source was PBMCs, collected at disease progression, from a patient treated with ibrutinib. The origin of the receptors is a human donor with chronic lymphocytic leukemia.

The V call is TRBV4-2, the J call TRBJ2-2; D not certain. Germline CDR1 LGHNA, CDR2 YNFKEQ. Trimming cost V 0 bases and J 0 bases, with 8 bases left between them. The CDR3 has 16 residues. In DNA, the CDR3 is TGTGCCAGCAGCCAAGAGGTCGGATCGAACACCGGGGAGCTGTTTTTT. Translation: CASSQEVGSNTGELFF.

The rearrangement uses TRBV5-4 and TRBJ1-2, with D possibly matching TRBD1 (6 bases). The CDR3 extends over 15 amino acids. V lost 2 bases and J 5 bases, leaving 16 bases between the germline ends. Germline V lookup: CDR1 SGHNT, CDR2 YYREEE (reference sequence). The CDR3 sequence: CASSLNRALIYGYTF. CDR3 bases: TGTGCCAGCAGCTTAAACAGGGCCTTGATATATGGCTACACCTTC.

The rearrangement links TRBV6-1 to TRBJ2-3, with D perhaps assigned TRBD1 or TRBD2 (6 bases each). Germline lookup yields CDR1 MNHNS and CDR2 SASEGT. This CDR3 contains 14 residues. V dropped 7 bases and J dropped 1 base, with 12 bases sitting between them. CDR3 in amino acids: CASNGGGRTDTQYF. The CDR3 region has the DNA TGTGCCAGCAACGGGGGCGGGCGCACAGATACGCAGTATTTT.

This clone was found a few times. The sample holds other DNA sequences that translate to the same CDR3. J is TRBJ1-1 and V is TRBV2; 10 nucleotides match TRBD1. Germline assignment: CDR1 SNHLY and CDR2 FYNNEI. Losses at the gene ends were 6 bases for V and 5 bases for J; bases not matched to a gene: 6. The CDR3 covers 14 residues. CDR3 region: CASRGTGAGTEAFF. CDR3 nucleotides: TGTGCCAGCAGGGGGACAGGGGCAGGGACTGAAGCTTTCTTT.

V usage is TRBV5-6 and J usage is TRBJ1-1; D gene unclear. CDR1 and CDR2 from the germline V gene are SGHDT and YYEEEE. CDR3 size: 15 residues. V lost 1 base and J lost 2, with 12 bases in between. The CDR3 coding sequence is TGTGCCAGCAGCTTGCGCGCCCGGTTTAACACTGAAGCTTTCTTT. It is translated as CASSLRARFNTEAFF.

The J gene is TRBJ1-1, the V gene TRBV7-9; possibly TRBD1 for D (5 bases). V lost 5 bases and J 11 bases, leaving 15 bases between the germline ends. CDR1 is SEHNR, CDR2 FQNEAQ, per germline (reference sequence). This CDR3 region has 12 residues. CDR3 sequence reads: CASSPGGLRAFF. CDR3 DNA: TGTGCCAGCAGCCCGGGGGGACTGAGGGCTTTCTTT.

The chain is built from TRBV6-6 and TRBJ2-7; TRBD2 aligns across 7 bases. This CDR3 comprises 15 residues. CDR1 MNHNY and CDR2 SVGAGI come from the germline V gene (reference sequence). Trimming at V came to 7 bases and at J to 3 bases, leaving 12 bases not matched to a gene. The CDR3 coding sequence is TGTGCCAGCACCCTAAGCGGGATTCCCCACTACGAGCAGTACTTC. Its protein product is CASTLSGIPHYEQYF.

The chain uses TRBV4-1 and TRBJ2-7; perhaps TRBD1 as D (6 bases). Per the germline V gene, CDR1 is MGHRA and CDR2 is YSYEKL. V shed 0 bases and J shed 0 bases, with 9 bases lying between them. CDR3 length equals 15 residues. CDR3 in DNA: TGCGCCAGCAGCCAAGACAGGGGAAGCTCCTACGAGCAGTACTTC. Translating it yields CASSQDRGSSYEQYF.

This clone was recorded a few times. The V and J genes are TRBV19 and TRBJ1-6; 8 bases fit TRBD1. J was trimmed by 6 bases and V by 5 bases; bases with no gene match: 6. Germline V gene data show CDR1 as LNHDA and CDR2 as SQIVND (reference sequence). CDR3 size: 15 residues. This CDR3 reads CASSPPTGGNSPLHF. CDR3 in DNA: TGTGCCAGTAGTCCCCCCACAGGGGGTAATTCACCCCTCCACTTT.

The rearrangement joins TRBV19 to TRBJ1-1; 9 positions match TRBD1. The CDR3 is 13 amino acids. The V and J ends lost 5 bases and 10 bases, in that order; junction bases with no gene match: 8. In germline, CDR1 is LNHDA, CDR2 SQIVND (reference sequence). The CDR3 DNA follows: TGTGCCAGTAGTTCCCGGGACAGGGAGATAGCTTTCTTT. Translation: CASSSRDREIAFF.

The chain links TRBV5-5 to TRBJ1-5; no definite D call. Germline loops: CDR1 SGHKS, CDR2 YYEKEE (reference sequence). The CDR3 spans 13 residues. Trimming cost V 4 bases and J 5 bases, with 10 bases left between them. This CDR3 reads CASSPDTDQPQHF. In DNA, the CDR3 is TGTGCCAGCAGCCCTGACACGGATCAGCCCCAGCATTTT.

This clone was counted many times. This rearrangement joins TRBV5-1 to TRBJ1-3, with TRBD1 matching over 7 bases. This CDR3 region has 16 residues. Germline CDR1 and CDR2: SGHRS and YFSETQ. J lost 0 bases, V lost 4 bases, and 7 bases had no gene match. CDR3 nucleotide sequence: TGCGCCAGCAGCCCGACAGGGACATCCTCTGGAAACACCATATATTTT. The encoded protein is CASSPTGTSSGNTIYF.

CDR3 region: CASGPFIAGGWSVTGELFF. CDR3 sequence (DNA): TGTGCTAGTGGTCCCTTCATAGCGGGGGGCTGGTCGGTTACCGGGGAGCTGTTTTTT. This chain connects TRBV12-5 to TRBJ2-2; 10 nucleotides match TRBD2. J lost 5 bases, V lost 5 bases, and 17 bases had no gene match. CDR3 length: 19 residues. The germline CDR1 and CDR2 sequences are LGHNT and FRNRAP.